Each of the 5 T cell receptor beta chains below was sequenced from the same sample in a study of CD8 T cells in Susac syndrome. RNA in amounts of about 0.45 to 1 ug was reverse transcribed with random hexamers. TCRdb itself ran the immunoSEQ multiplex PCR reads through MiXCR, one entry per CDR3 protein. The sample contains fewer than 250,000 distinct CDR3 sequences, over 85% of which appear only once. Sequencing used CD4+ T cells from PBMCs. These TCRs come from a human donor in good health.

This sequence joins TRBV7-9 and TRBJ2-1; perhaps TRBD1 as D (5 bases). Germline CDR1 is SEHNR and CDR2 is FQNEAQ (reference sequence). The CDR3 totals 13 residues. Trimming removed 5 bases from V and 7 bases from J, with 12 bases in between. Here the CDR3 reads CASSRIAGNEQFF. In DNA form, the CDR3 reads TGTGCCAGCAGCCGAATCGCAGGGAATGAGCAGTTCTTC.

The V call is TRBV29-1, the J call TRBJ2-7, with a weak D call TRBD1 (5 bases). V dropped 6 bases and J dropped 5 bases, with 17 bases sitting between them. Germline loops: CDR1 SQVTM, CDR2 ANQGSEA. This CDR3 has 13 residues. For the CDR3, the DNA is TGCAGCGTCGAGATCATCCAGGGAAACGAGCAGTACTTC. Amino acid sequence: CSVEIIQGNEQYF.

The rearrangement links TRBV2 to TRBJ2-7, with 10 nucleotides matching TRBD1. V was clipped by 6 bases and J by 6 bases; unmatched bases: 8. The length of the CDR3 is 14 residues. CDR1 is SNHLY and CDR2 is FYNNEI in the germline V gene. The CDR3 sequence: CASRTDRGRTEQYF. CDR3 nucleotides: TGTGCCAGCAGGACCGACAGGGGGCGCACCGAGCAGTACTTC. The entire variable domain, with the rest obtained from reference TRBV2 and TRBJ2-7, is as follows: EPEVTQTPSHQVTQMGQEVILRCVPISNHLYFYWYRQILGQKVEFLVSFYNNEISEKSEIFDDQFSVERPDGSNFTLKIRSTKLEDSAMYFCASRTDRGRTEQYFGPGTRLTVT.

The V gene is TRBV9, the J gene TRBJ2-3; 8 bases are shared with TRBD2. The V gene's germline CDR1 is SGDLS and CDR2 YYNGEE. V dropped 3 bases and J dropped 4; count of bases not matched to a gene: 4. This CDR3 is built from 14 residues. CDR3 residues: CASSASGRPDTQYF. Written as DNA, the CDR3 is TGTGCCAGCAGCGCTAGCGGGCGCCCAGATACGCAGTATTTT.

The chain employs TRBV5-1 and TRBJ2-7, with D possibly matching TRBD1 (6 bases). This CDR3 region has 13 residues. Germline values: CDR1 SGHRS, CDR2 YFSETQ. Trimming removed 4 bases at V and 3 bases at J, with 11 bases between. CDR3 sequence: CASSRDTFYEQYF. Here the CDR3 DNA reads TGCGCCAGCAGCCGGGACACCTTCTACGAGCAGTACTTC.